The rows below give T cell receptor beta chains drawn from one sample of a study of blood T cell repertoires in COVID-19. Sequencing was performed with immunoSEQ multiplex PCR; in TCRdb, only in-frame clones are kept and a portion is missing. The sample lists more than 200,000 clones, roughly nine tenths seen once, with 3% in the top ten. The sequenced sample was peripheral blood. The receptors derive from a man between 18 and 35 years old with active or convalescent COVID-19. CDR3s include the opening cysteine and the closing phenylalanine or tryptophan. The D gene is left open where the match is weak. For some rows the clone size is stated as once, few or many, or as a class when expanded; others skip it.

abundance	j_gene	v_gene	d_gene	CDR3nt	CDR3aa
NA	TRBJ2-2	TRBV10-1	NA	TGCGCCAGCAGTGAATTATACACCGGGGAGCTGTTTTTT	CASSELYTGELFF
NA	TRBJ2-1	TRBV12-2	NA	TGTGCAAGTCGCAAAGGTTGGGGGACAGGGGTGAATGAGCAGTTCTTC	CASRKGWGTGVNEQFF
NA	TRBJ2-1	TRBV9	TRBD2	TGTGCCAGCAGCGCTCAGGGACTAGGGATCAATGAGCAGTTCTTC	CASSAQGLGINEQFF
once	TRBJ2-7	TRBV7-3	TRBD2	TGTGCCAGCAGCCCAAGCGGGAGCTCCTACGAGCAGTACTTC	CASSPSGSSYEQYF
NA	TRBJ2-1	TRBV10-3	TRBD2	TGTGCCATCAGTGAGTTCGAGCGGGAGGTGGATGAGCAGTTCTTC	CAISEFEREVDEQFF
NA	TRBJ2-7	TRBV6-2/TRBV6-3	NA	TGTGCCAGCAGTCCGAGCCCGGGAGTTGGGTCCTACGAGCAGTACTTC	CASSPSPGVGSYEQYF
NA	TRBJ2-1	TRBV9	NA	TGTGCCAGCACCCTCGGGTACGGTTCCTACAATGAGCAGTTCTTC	CASTLGYGSYNEQFF
NA	TRBJ2-5	TRBV6-1	TRBD1	TGTGCCAGCAGTGAAAGCAGGGGGCGAGAGACCCAGTACTTC	CASSESRGRETQYF
NA	TRBJ2-1	TRBV5-5	NA	TGTGCCAGCAGCTTGGCAGAGGGGCAGTTCTTC	CASSLAEGQFF
NA	TRBJ1-1	TRBV19	NA	TGTGCCAGTAGTGGGGGGGATAACACTGAAGCTTTCTTT	CASSGGDNTEAFF
NA	TRBJ2-7	TRBV10-3	TRBD2	TGTGCCATCAGTGAAGGCGGGAGAAACTACGAGCAGTACTTC	CAISEGGRNYEQYF
NA	TRBJ1-6	TRBV21-1	NA	TGTGCCATTAGGACAGGGGCTTCTCCCTATAATTCACCCCTCCACTTT	CAIRTGASPYNSPLHF
once	TRBJ1-2	TRBV5-1	NA	TGCGCCAGCAGCTCAGATATAGAGGGGGACACCTTC	CASSSDIEGDTF
once	TRBJ2-7	TRBV7-9	NA	TGTGCCAGCAGCTTAGGGCAGTCCGAGCAGTACTTC	CASSLGQSEQYF
NA	TRBJ2-2	TRBV28	TRBD2	TGTGCCAGCAGTTGGGGACTAGCGGGAGATGGGGAGCTGTTTTTT	CASSWGLAGDGELFF
NA	TRBJ2-7	TRBV10-1	NA	TGCGCCAGCAGTGTAATTGGGAGTAAAGGAAGGGTGATGAACGAGCAGTACTTC	CASSVIGSKGRVMNEQYF
NA	TRBJ2-3	TRBV9	TRBD2	TGTGCCAGCAGCGTAGACGGCGGGGGGCGAGTCACAGATACGCAGTATTTT	CASSVDGGGRVTDTQYF
NA	TRBJ1-2	TRBV7-9	TRBD1	TGTGCCAGCAGCTTAGGGGACAGGGTCTATGGCTACACCTTC	CASSLGDRVYGYTF
NA	TRBJ2-5	TRBV13	TRBD1	TGTGCCAGCAGCTTAGGCTCGACAGGGATAATGGAGACCCAGTACTTC	CASSLGSTGIMETQYF
NA	TRBJ1-6	TRBV6-6	NA	TGTGCCAGCAGTTACGGCAGGGGTAACTCACCCCTCCACTTT	CASSYGRGNSPLHF
NA	TRBJ2-3	TRBV2	NA	TGTGCCAGCAGTGATCGGGGGGCCACAGATACGCAGTATTTT	CASSDRGATDTQYF
NA	TRBJ1-1	TRBV18	NA	TGTGCCAGCTCACCCCAACCGACAGGTATAAACACTGAAGCTTTCTTT	CASSPQPTGINTEAFF
NA	TRBJ1-1	TRBV5-8	NA	TGTGCCAGCAGCTTGCCGGCGGGTGAAGCTTTCTTT	CASSLPAGEAFF
NA	TRBJ1-2	TRBV7-9	NA	TGTGCCAGCAGCTTAGAGCTCGAACCTAACTATGGCTACACCTTC	CASSLELEPNYGYTF
NA	TRBJ2-3	TRBV7-7	TRBD1	TGTGCTAGCAGCAAAGGGACAGGGCCCACAGATACGCAGTATTTT	CASSKGTGPTDTQYF
NA	TRBJ1-4	TRBV10-3	TRBD1	TGTGCCATCAGACAGGGGGCGCGGGATGAAAAACTGTTTTTT	CAIRQGARDEKLFF
NA	TRBJ1-5	TRBV10-3	NA	TGTGCCATCAGTTCCGGACAGAGCAATCAGCCCCAGCATTTT	CAISSGQSNQPQHF
NA	TRBJ2-5	TRBV27	TRBD1	TGTGCCAGCAGTAGGGGACAGGGGGAGACCCAGTACTTC	CASSRGQGETQYF
NA	TRBJ2-7	TRBV9	TRBD2	TGTGCCAGCAGCGGGGGACTAGCGGGATCCTACGAGCAGTACTTC	CASSGGLAGSYEQYF
NA	TRBJ2-7	TRBV11-2	TRBD2	TGTGCCAGCAGCTGGGGGGGACCTATGGCCGAGCAGTACTTC	CASSWGGPMAEQYF
NA	TRBJ2-5	TRBV5-8	NA	TGTGCCAGCAGCCGTGGACGGGTCGGGGGGACACAAGAGACCCAGTACTTC	CASSRGRVGGTQETQYF
NA	TRBJ2-3	TRBV9	NA	TGTGCCAGCAGCGTTGGCGGGAGCACAGATACGCAGTATTTT	CASSVGGSTDTQYF
NA	TRBJ1-4	TRBV7-9	NA	TGTGCCAGCAGCTCCGGCTCGAATCAGAGGGAAAAACTGTTTTTT	CASSSGSNQREKLFF
NA	TRBJ2-7	TRBV20-1	TRBD1	TGCAGTGCTAGTAGGGCAGGGGGATTTCTCGAGCAGTACTTC	CSASRAGGFLEQYF
NA	TRBJ1-1	TRBV19	NA	TGTGCCAGTAGTGAACAGGTGAACACTGAAGCTTTCTTT	CASSEQVNTEAFF
NA	TRBJ1-6	TRBV5-6	NA	TGTGCCAGCAGCTTGGCCGGTTTTAATTCACCCCTCCACTTT	CASSLAGFNSPLHF
NA	TRBJ1-1	TRBV28	NA	TGTGCCAGCAGTCCTAGGTTGAACACTGAAGCTTTCTTT	CASSPRLNTEAFF
NA	TRBJ2-2	TRBV6-2/TRBV6-3	TRBD2	TGTGCCAGCAGTTACGACCCCGGGGGGGCGCGGACCGGGGAGCTGTTTTTT	CASSYDPGGARTGELFF
NA	TRBJ2-7	TRBV28	TRBD2	TGTGCCAGCAGTTCCTCAGGGCTAGCGGGCTACGAGCAGTACTTC	CASSSSGLAGYEQYF
NA	TRBJ2-3	TRBV29-1	TRBD2	TGCAGCGTTGAAGGCGGGAGGGCCGCAGATACGCAGTATTTT	CSVEGGRAADTQYF
few	TRBJ2-2	TRBV7-8	NA	TGTGCCAGCAGCTTAGTCAGCGACACCGGGGAGCTGTTTTTT	CASSLVSDTGELFF
NA	TRBJ1-2	TRBV30	NA	TGTGCCTGGAGTGTCCCCGCGAGGGCTGGCTATGGCTACACCTTC	CAWSVPARAGYGYTF
NA	TRBJ2-3	TRBV5-8	NA	TGTGCCAGCAGCGAAACCAGGGGTGATAGCACAGATACGCAGTATTTT	CASSETRGDSTDTQYF
NA	TRBJ1-4	TRBV29-1	NA	TGCAGCGTTGTGGGGGGGGCGGTTGCAACTAATGAAAAACTGTTTTTT	CSVVGGAVATNEKLFF
NA	TRBJ2-7	TRBV19	TRBD2	TGTGCCAGTAGTATGACTAGCGGCTCCTACGAGCAGTACTTC	CASSMTSGSYEQYF
NA	TRBJ1-2	TRBV5-1	TRBD1	TGCGCCAGCAGTTCGGGACAGGGGGACTATGGCTACACCTTC	CASSSGQGDYGYTF
few	TRBJ1-4	TRBV9	TRBD1	TGTGCCAGCAGCGCTCTATGGGACAGTAATGAAAAACTGTTTTTT	CASSALWDSNEKLFF
NA	TRBJ1-2	TRBV9	TRBD1	TGTGCCAGCAGCGTCCCCGGGACAGGGCACTATGGCTACACCTTC	CASSVPGTGHYGYTF
NA	TRBJ2-3	TRBV28	TRBD2	TGTGCCAGCAGTTTACTAGCGGGAGCAGATACGCAGTATTTT	CASSLLAGADTQYF
NA	TRBJ1-6	TRBV7-9	NA	TGTGCCAGCAGCTTTGGACAGAATAATTCACCCCTCCACTTT	CASSFGQNNSPLHF
NA	TRBJ2-7	TRBV25-1	NA	TGTGCCAGCAGGTCCCGGGATTACCGACGGGGCGAGCAGTACTTC	CASRSRDYRRGEQYF
NA	TRBJ2-2	TRBV4-3	TRBD2	TGCGCCAGCAGCCAACTAGCGGGTGTGAGGGTATCCGGGGAGCTGTTTTTT	CASSQLAGVRVSGELFF
NA	TRBJ1-4	TRBV19	TRBD1	TGTGCCAGTAGTATAGTACAGGGGAAGATCGTCAGGGAAAAACTGTTTTTT	CASSIVQGKIVREKLFF
NA	TRBJ2-1	TRBV4-3	TRBD1	TGCGCCAGCAGCCAAGAGTGGGACAGGGGGTTGAATGAGCAGTTCTTC	CASSQEWDRGLNEQFF
NA	TRBJ2-3	TRBV2	TRBD2	TGTGCCAGCAGCGGCCGACTAGCGGGGCCCACAGATACGCAGTATTTT	CASSGRLAGPTDTQYF
NA	TRBJ1-6	TRBV27	TRBD1	TGTGCCAGCAGAAGACAGGGGACGGATTCACCCCTCCACTTT	CASRRQGTDSPLHF
NA	TRBJ2-1	TRBV30	TRBD2	TGTGCCTGGAGCTCGGGACTAGCGGGGTACAATGAGCAGTTCTTC	CAWSSGLAGYNEQFF